What follows is one T cell receptor beta chain and its context. The source of the sample is a study of shared clonotypes between healthy human individuals. Germline V gives CDR1 MNHNS, CDR2 SASEGT. With 5 bases clipped from V and 4 bases from J, the junction kept 6 bases outside the gene matches. This CDR3 has 15 amino acids. Libraries were prepared by immunoSEQ multiplex PCR; TCRdb keeps only in-frame clonotypes and omits some of them. The table lists 2 million to 2.5 million clones, about 94% of them singletons. Source material: naive CD4+ T cells sorted from blood. Subset noted: CD45RA+ positively selected. The chain uses TRBV6-1 and TRBJ2-2; 8 bases align to TRBD1. The TCR was taken from a man between 18 and 29 years old in good health. The CDR3: CASSSGQGGTGELFF. DNA of the CDR3: TGTGCCAGCAGTTCCGGACAGGGAGGCACCGGGGAGCTGTTTTTT.